These 11 T cell receptor beta chains were sequenced from one sample in a study of cytomegalovirus exposure and HLA in healthy donors. The PCR employed 60 Vbeta primers together with 13 Jbeta primers. The repertoire was sequenced with immunoSEQ multiplex PCR; TCRdb's copy has only in-frame clones and lacks some. The repertoire holds about 190,000 clones, 85% to 90% seen once, with 1.5% to 2% in the top ten. The specimen sequenced was PBMCs. The receptor set was obtained from a woman aged 18-29 years in good health and CMV-seronegative.

This sequence joins TRBV9 and TRBJ2-7; the D gene is possibly TRBD1 (6 bases). The V and J ends lost 4 bases and 2 bases respectively, with 13 bases between them. The CDR3 extends over 14 amino acids. Per the germline V gene, CDR1 is SGDLS and CDR2 is YYNGEE. CDR3 amino acids: CASSPTTGPYEQYF. DNA for the CDR3: TGTGCCAGCAGCCCAACCACAGGGCCCTACGAGCAGTACTTC.

This chain links TRBV5-1 with TRBJ2-2; 13 nucleotides agree with TRBD2. CDR1 is SGHRS and CDR2 is YFSETQ in the germline V gene. The CDR3 contains 18 residues. With 3 bases clipped from V and 6 bases from J, the junction kept 11 bases outside the gene matches. CDR3 sequence: CASSSTITSGRASGELFF. Here the CDR3 DNA reads TGCGCCAGCAGCTCCACCATTACTAGCGGGAGGGCCTCCGGGGAGCTGTTTTTT.

The chain couples TRBV29-1 to TRBJ2-7; D unresolved. The germline V gene encodes CDR1 SQVTM and CDR2 ANQGSEA. The CDR3 sequence is 12 residues long. V was pared by 2 bases and J by 7 bases, with 12 bases between. CDR3: CSVESVNGEQYF. The CDR3, as DNA: TGCAGCGTTGAATCAGTGAACGGGGAGCAGTACTTC.

This rearrangement joins TRBV7-9 to TRBJ1-1; TRBD1 aligns across 7 bases. From germline, CDR1 is SEHNR and CDR2 FQNEAQ (reference sequence). The CDR3 is 15 amino acids. The trim removed 5 bases at V and 3 bases at J, leaving 9 bases unmatched. The CDR3 coding sequence is TGTGCCAGCAGCCCAGCAGGGGGGCGGGACACTGAAGCTTTCTTT. Amino acids: CASSPAGGRDTEAFF.

The V gene is TRBV11-2, the J gene TRBJ2-6; D gene uncertain. This CDR3 is 17 amino acids long. Per the germline V gene, CDR1 is SGHAT and CDR2 is FQNNGV. V gave up 0 bases and J gave up 2 bases, with 11 bases separating them. The CDR3 sequence: CASSLEASLTGANVLTF. In DNA, the CDR3 is TGTGCCAGCAGCTTAGAGGCCTCATTAACTGGGGCCAACGTCCTGACTTTC.

The chain joins TRBV18 to TRBJ2-7; perhaps TRBD2 as D (6 bases). The germline V and J ends were trimmed by 3 bases and 1 base, with 16 bases remaining between them. This CDR3 spans 16 amino acids. CDR1 and CDR2 (germline): KGHSH, LQKENI. CDR3 protein: CASSPPGLRRSYEQYF. The DNA for the CDR3 is TGTGCCAGCTCACCTCCGGGACTCCGGAGGTCCTACGAGCAGTACTTC.

This CDR3 is CASSSQTGSRVDSGNTIYF. DNA for the CDR3: TGCGCCAGCAGTTCCCAGACAGGGTCAAGGGTGGACTCTGGAAACACCATATATTTT. J is TRBJ1-3 and V is TRBV23-1; 7 bases map to TRBD1. TRBV23-1 is an ORF for which the function is uncertain. J was trimmed by 0 bases and V by 5 bases; bases with no gene match: 16. The CDR3 runs 19 residues.

This clone was seen once. V usage is TRBV18 and J usage is TRBJ1-5, with unresolved D. The CDR3 length is 13 residues. CDR1 is KGHSH and CDR2 is LQKENI in the germline V gene. V was pared by 7 bases and J by 13 bases, with 20 bases between. The CDR3 coding sequence is TGTGCCAGCTTAACCGACGTGGCGGGGTCTCAGCATTTT. Protein: CASLTDVAGSQHF.

This rearrangement joins TRBV5-5 to TRBJ1-2; D is possibly TRBD1 (5 bases). V was clipped by 0 bases and J by 12 bases, with 18 bases between them. CDR1 is SGHKS and CDR2 is YYEKEE in the germline V gene (reference sequence). CDR3 length: 14 amino acids. The CDR3 loop reads CASSLGGRAGSHTF. DNA of the CDR3: TGTGCCAGCAGCTTGGGCGGCAGGGCGGGGAGCCACACCTTC.

The V and J genes are TRBV5-1 and TRBJ2-7; TRBD1 is a possible D gene (6 bases). Trimming shortened V by 2 bases and J by 5 bases, and 11 bases separated the two germline ends. The V gene's germline CDR1 is SGHRS and CDR2 YFSETQ. CDR3 length: 13 amino acids. CDR3 nucleotide sequence: TGCGCCAGCAGCTTAAGGGGGATGCACGAGCAGTACTTC. This gives the protein CASSLRGMHEQYF.

The rearrangement joins TRBV4-3 to TRBJ2-3; no firm D call. The CDR3 is made up of 13 amino acids. V was clipped by 3 bases and J by 2 bases, with 6 bases between them. Germline CDR1 LGHNA, CDR2 YSLEER. The CDR3 sequence is CASSHGDTDTQYF. The CDR3 nucleotides are TGCGCCAGCAGCCATGGAGACACAGATACGCAGTATTTT.